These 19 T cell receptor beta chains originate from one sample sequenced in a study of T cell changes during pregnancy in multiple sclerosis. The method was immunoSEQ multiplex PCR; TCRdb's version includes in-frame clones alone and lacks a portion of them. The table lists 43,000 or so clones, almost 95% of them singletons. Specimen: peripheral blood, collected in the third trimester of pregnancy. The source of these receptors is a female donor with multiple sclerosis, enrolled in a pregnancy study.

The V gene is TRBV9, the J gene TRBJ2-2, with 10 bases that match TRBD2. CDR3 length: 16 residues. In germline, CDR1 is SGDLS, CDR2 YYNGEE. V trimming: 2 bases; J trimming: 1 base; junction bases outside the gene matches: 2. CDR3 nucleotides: TGTGCCAGCAGCGTTCGGACTAGCGGGAACACCGGGGAGCTGTTTTTT. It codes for CASSVRTSGNTGELFF.

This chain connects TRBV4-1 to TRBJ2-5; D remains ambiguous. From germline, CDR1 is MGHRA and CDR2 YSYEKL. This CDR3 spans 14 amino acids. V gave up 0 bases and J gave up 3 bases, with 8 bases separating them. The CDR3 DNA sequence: TGCGCCAGCAGCCAAGAGGGCAGAAAAGAGACCCAGTACTTC. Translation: CASSQEGRKETQYF.

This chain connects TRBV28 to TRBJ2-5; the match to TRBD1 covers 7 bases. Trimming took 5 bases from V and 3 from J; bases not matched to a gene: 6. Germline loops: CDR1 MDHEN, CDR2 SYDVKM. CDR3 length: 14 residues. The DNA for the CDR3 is TGTGCCAGCAGTAGGGACAGAAGAAAAGAGACCCAGTACTTC. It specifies CASSRDRRKETQYF.

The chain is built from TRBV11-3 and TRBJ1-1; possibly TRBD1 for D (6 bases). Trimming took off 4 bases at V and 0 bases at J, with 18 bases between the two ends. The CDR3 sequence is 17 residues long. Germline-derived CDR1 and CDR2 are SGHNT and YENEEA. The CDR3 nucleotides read TGTGCCAGCAGCTGGGCGAGGGGGGGCGACCTGAACACTGAAGCTTTCTTT. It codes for CASSWARGGDLNTEAFF.

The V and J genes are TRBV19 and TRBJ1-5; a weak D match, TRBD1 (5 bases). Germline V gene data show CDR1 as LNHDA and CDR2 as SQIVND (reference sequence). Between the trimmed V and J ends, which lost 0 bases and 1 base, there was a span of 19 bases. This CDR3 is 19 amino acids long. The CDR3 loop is CASSIDLWEGRKSNQPQHF. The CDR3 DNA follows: TGTGCCAGTAGTATAGATCTATGGGAGGGGCGCAAAAGCAATCAGCCCCAGCATTTT.

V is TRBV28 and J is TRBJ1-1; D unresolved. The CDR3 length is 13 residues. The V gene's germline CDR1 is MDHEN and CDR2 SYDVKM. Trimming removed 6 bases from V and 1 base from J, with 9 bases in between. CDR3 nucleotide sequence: TGTGCCAGCAGCAGTCCATCGAACACTGAAGCTTTCTTT. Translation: CASSSPSNTEAFF. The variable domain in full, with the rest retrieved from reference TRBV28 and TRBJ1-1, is DVKVTQSSRYLVKRTGEKVFLECVQDMDHENMFWYRQDPGLGLRLIYFSYDVKMKEKGDIPEGYSVSREKKERFSLILESASTNQTSMYLCASSSPSNTEAFFGQGTRLTVV.

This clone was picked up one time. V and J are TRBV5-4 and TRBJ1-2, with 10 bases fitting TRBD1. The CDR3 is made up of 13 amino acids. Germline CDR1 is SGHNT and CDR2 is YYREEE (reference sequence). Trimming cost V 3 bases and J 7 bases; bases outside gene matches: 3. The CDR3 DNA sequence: TGTGCCAGCAGCTGGACAGGGGGGGTTGGCTACACCTTC. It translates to CASSWTGGVGYTF.

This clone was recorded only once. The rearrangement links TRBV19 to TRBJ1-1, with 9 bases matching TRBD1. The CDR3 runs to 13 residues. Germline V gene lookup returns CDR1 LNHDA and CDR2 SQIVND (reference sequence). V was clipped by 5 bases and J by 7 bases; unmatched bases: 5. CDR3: CASSLEDRGEAFF. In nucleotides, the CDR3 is TGTGCCAGTAGTCTCGAGGACAGGGGTGAAGCTTTCTTT.

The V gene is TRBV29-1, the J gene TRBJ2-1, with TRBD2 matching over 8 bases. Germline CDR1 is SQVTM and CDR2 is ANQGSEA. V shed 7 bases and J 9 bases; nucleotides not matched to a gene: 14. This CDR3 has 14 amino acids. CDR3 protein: CSAAGGPDGTEQFF. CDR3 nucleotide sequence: TGCAGCGCCGCGGGAGGTCCAGACGGGACTGAGCAGTTCTTC.

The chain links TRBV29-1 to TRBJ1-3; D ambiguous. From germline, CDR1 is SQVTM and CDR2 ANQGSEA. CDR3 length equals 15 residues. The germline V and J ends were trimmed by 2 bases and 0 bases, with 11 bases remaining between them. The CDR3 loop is CSVERYEDSGNTIYF. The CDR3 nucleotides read TGCAGCGTTGAACGCTACGAGGACTCTGGAAACACCATATATTTT. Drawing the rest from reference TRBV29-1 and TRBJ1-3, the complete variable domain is SAVISQKPSRDICQRGTSLTIQCQVDSQVTMMFWYRQQPGQSLTLIATANQGSEATYESGFVIDKFPISRPNLTFSTLTVSNMSPEDSSIYLCSVERYEDSGNTIYFGEGSWLTVV.

The CDR3 loop reads CASSYEGVGSIDEQYF. The CDR3 DNA is TGTGCCAGCAGCTACGAAGGGGTAGGGTCCATCGACGAGCAGTACTTC. This chain uses TRBV5-4 with TRBJ2-7; weak D call: TRBD1 (5 bases). The germline V gene encodes CDR1 SGHNT and CDR2 YYREEE (reference sequence). This CDR3 comprises 16 residues. The V and J ends lost 3 bases and 5 bases respectively, with 21 bases between them. The variable domain in full, with the rest retrieved from reference TRBV5-4 and TRBJ2-7, is ETGVTQSPTHLIKTRGQQVTLRCSSQSGHNTVSWYQQALGQGPQFIFQYYREEENGRGNFPPRFSGLQFPNYSSELNVNALELDDSALYLCASSYEGVGSIDEQYFGPGTRLTVT.

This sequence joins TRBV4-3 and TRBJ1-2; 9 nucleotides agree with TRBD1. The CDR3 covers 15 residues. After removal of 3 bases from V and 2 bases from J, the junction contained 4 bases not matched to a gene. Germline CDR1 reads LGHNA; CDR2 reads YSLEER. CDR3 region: CASSQAGQGNYGYTF. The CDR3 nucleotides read TGCGCCAGCAGCCAGGCCGGACAGGGGAACTATGGCTACACCTTC.

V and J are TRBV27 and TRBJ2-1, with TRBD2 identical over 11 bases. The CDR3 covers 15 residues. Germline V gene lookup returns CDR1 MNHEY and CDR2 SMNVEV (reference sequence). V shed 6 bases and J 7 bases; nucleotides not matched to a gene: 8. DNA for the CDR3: TGTGCCAGCAGCCTCAGACTAGCGGGAAAAAATGAGCAGTTCTTC. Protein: CASSLRLAGKNEQFF.

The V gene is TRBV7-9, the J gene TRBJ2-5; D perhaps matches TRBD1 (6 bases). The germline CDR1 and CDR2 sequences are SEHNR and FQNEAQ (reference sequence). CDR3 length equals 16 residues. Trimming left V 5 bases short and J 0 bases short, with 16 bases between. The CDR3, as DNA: TGTGCCAGCAGCCTAACCAGGACAGCGTACCAAGAGACCCAGTACTTC. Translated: CASSLTRTAYQETQYF.

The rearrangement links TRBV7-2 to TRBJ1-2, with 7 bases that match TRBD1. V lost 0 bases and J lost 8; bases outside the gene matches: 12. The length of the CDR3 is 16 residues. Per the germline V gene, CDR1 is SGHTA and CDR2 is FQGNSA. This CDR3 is CASSLAQIGGYRGYTF. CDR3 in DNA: TGTGCCAGCAGCTTAGCGCAGATAGGGGGCTATCGCGGCTACACCTTC.

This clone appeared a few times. CDR3 protein: CSVTTGAGANVLTF. The CDR3 coding sequence is TGCAGCGTTACCACAGGGGCGGGGGCCAACGTCCTGACTTTC. The rearrangement uses TRBV29-1 and TRBJ2-6, with 7 bases identical to TRBD1. This CDR3 spans 14 amino acids. The V segment lost 5 bases and the J segment 4 bases; nucleotides outside the gene matches: 5. Germline-derived CDR1 and CDR2 are SQVTM and ANQGSEA.

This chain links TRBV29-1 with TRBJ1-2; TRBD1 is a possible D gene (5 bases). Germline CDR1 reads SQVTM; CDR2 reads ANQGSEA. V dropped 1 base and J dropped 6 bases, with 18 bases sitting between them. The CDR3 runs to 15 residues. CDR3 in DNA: TGCAGCGTTGAAGGGGACCGGGGGGTCAGGGATGGCTACACCTTC. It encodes CSVEGDRGVRDGYTF.

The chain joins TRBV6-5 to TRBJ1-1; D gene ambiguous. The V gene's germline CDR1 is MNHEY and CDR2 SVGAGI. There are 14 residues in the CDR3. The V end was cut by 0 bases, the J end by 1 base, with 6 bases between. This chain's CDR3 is CASSYSAGNTEAFF. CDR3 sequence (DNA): TGTGCCAGCAGTTACTCGGCAGGGAACACTGAAGCTTTCTTT.

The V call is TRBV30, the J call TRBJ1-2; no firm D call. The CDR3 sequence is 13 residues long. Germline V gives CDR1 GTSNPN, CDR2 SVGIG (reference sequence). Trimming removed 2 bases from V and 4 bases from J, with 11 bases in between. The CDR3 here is CAWSLSGSYGYTF. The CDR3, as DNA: TGTGCCTGGAGTCTCAGCGGATCCTATGGCTACACCTTC.